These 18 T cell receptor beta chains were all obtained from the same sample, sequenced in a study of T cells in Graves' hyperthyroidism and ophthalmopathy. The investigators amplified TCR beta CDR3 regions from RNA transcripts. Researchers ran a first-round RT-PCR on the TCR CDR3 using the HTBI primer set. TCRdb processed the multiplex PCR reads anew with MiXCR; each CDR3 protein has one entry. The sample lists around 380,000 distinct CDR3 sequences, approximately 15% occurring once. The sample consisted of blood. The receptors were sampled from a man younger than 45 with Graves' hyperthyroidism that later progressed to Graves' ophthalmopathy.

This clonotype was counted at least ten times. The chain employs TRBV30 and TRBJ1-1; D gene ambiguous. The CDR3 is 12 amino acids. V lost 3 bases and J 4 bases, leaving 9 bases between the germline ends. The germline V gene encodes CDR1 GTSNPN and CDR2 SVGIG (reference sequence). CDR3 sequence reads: CAWSPRVTEAFF. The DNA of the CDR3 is TGTGCCTGGAGCCCCCGGGTCACTGAAGCTTTCTTT. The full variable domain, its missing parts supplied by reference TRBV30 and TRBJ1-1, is SQTIHQWPATLVQPVGSPLSLECTVEGTSNPNLYWYRQAAGRGLQLLFYSVGIGQISSEVPQNLSASRPQDRQFILSSKKLLLSDSGFYLCAWSPRVTEAFFGQGTRLTVV.

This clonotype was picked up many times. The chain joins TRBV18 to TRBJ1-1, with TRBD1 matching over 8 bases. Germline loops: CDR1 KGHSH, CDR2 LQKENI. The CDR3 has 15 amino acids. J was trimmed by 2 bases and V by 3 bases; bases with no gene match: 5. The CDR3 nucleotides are TGTGCCAGCTCACCTAACAGGGGGACAAACACTGAAGCTTTCTTT. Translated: CASSPNRGTNTEAFF.

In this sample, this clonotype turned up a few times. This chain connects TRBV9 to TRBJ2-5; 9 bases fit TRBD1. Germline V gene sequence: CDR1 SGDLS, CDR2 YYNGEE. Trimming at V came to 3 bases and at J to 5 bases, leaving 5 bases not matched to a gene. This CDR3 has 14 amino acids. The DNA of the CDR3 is TGTGCCAGCAGCGGTACAGGGGGCCATGAGACCCAGTACTTC. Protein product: CASSGTGGHETQYF.

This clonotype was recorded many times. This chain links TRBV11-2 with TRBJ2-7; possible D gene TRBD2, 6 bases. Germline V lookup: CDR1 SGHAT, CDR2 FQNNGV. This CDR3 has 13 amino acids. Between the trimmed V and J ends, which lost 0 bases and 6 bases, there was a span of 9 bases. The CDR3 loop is CASSLDRRGEQYF. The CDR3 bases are TGTGCCAGCAGCTTAGATCGGCGGGGCGAGCAGTACTTC.

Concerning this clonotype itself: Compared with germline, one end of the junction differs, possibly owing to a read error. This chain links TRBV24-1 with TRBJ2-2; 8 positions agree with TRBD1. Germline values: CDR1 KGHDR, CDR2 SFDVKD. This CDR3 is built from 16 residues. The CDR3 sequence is CATGDSGTGNTGELFF. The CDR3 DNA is TGTGCCACCGGTGATTCCGGGACAGGGAACACCGGGGAGCTGTTTTTT.

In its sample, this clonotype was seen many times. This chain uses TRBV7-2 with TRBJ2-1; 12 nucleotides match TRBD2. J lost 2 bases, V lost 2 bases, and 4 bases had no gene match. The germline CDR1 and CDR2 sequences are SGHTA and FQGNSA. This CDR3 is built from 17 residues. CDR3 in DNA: TGTGCCAGCAGCTTACATGGGACTAGCGGGCCCTACAATGAGCAGTTCTTC. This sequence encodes CASSLHGTSGPYNEQFF.

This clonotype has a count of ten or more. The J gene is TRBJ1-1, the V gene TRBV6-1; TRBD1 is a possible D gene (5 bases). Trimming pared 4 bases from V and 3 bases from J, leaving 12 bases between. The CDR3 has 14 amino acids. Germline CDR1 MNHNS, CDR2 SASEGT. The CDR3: CASSAVQVDTEAFF. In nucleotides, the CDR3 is TGTGCCAGCAGTGCAGTACAGGTGGACACTGAAGCTTTCTTT.

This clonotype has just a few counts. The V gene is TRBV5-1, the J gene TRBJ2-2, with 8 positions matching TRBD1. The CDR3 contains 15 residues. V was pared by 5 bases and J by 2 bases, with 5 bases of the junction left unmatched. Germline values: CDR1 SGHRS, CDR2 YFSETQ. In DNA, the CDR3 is TGCGCCAGCAGGAAGACAGGGGAAAACACCGGGGAGCTGTTTTTT. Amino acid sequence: CASRKTGENTGELFF.

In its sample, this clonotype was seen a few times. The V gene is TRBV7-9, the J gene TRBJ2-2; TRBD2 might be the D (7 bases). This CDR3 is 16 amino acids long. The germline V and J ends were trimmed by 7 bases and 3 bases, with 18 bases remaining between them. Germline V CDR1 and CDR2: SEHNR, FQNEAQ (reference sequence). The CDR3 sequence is CASTWRGGYDTGELFF. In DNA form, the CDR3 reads TGTGCCAGCACCTGGAGGGGGGGCTATGACACCGGGGAGCTGTTTTTT.

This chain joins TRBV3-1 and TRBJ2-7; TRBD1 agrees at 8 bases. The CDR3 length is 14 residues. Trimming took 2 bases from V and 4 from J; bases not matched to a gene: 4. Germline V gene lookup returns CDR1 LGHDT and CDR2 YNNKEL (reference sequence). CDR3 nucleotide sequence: TGTGCCAGCAGCCAACAGGGGGCATCATACGAGCAGTACTTC. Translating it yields CASSQQGASYEQYF.

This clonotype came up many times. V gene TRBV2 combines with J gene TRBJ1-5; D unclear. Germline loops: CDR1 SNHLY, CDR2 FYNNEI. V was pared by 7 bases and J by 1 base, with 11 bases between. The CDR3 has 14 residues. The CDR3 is CASIATRSNQPQHF. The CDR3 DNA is TGTGCCAGCATCGCGACTAGGAGCAATCAGCCCCAGCATTTT.

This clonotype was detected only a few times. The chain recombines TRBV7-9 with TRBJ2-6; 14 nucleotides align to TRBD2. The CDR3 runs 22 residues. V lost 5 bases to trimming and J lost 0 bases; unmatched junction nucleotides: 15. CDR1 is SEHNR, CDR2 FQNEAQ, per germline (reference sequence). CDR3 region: CASSPPLRLAGGSGSGANVLTF. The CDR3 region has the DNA TGTGCCAGCAGCCCTCCATTGAGACTAGCGGGGGGGTCCGGCTCTGGGGCCAACGTCCTGACTTTC.

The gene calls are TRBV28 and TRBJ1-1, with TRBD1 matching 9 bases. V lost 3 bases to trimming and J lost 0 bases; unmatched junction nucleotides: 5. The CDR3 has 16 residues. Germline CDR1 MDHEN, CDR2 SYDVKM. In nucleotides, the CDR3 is TGTGCCAGCAGTTTTCAGGACAGGGGCTTGAACACTGAAGCTTTCTTT. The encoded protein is CASSFQDRGLNTEAFF.

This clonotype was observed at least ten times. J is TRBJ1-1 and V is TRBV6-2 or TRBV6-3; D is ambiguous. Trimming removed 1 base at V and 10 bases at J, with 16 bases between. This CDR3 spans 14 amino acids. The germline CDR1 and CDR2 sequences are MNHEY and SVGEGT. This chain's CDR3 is CASSYFFSPRGAFF. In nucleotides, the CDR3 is TGTGCCAGCAGTTACTTCTTCTCCCCCCGTGGAGCTTTCTTT.

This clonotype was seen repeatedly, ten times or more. The CDR3 bases are TGTGCCAGCAGCCAAGATCGAGCGAGAGGCGAGACCCAGTACTTC. Translation gives CASSQDRARGETQYF. The rearrangement links TRBV4-2 to TRBJ2-5; D is undetermined. CDR1 is LGHNA, CDR2 YNFKEQ, per germline. V was shortened by 0 bases and J by 5 bases, with 13 bases between the two germline ends. This CDR3 is built from 15 residues.

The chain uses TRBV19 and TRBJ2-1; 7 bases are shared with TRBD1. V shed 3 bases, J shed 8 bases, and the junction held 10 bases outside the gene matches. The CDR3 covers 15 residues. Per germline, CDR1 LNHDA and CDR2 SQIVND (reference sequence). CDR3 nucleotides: TGTGCCAGTAGTATCCTACAGGGGCCCACGGATGAGCAGTTCTTC. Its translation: CASSILQGPTDEQFF.

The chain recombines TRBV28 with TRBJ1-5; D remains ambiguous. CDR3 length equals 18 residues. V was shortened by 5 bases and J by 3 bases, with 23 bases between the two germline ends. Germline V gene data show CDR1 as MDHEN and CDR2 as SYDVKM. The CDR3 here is CASSTHRAPRPDNQPQHF. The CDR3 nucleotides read TGTGCCAGCAGTACTCACCGGGCCCCAAGGCCTGACAATCAGCCCCAGCATTTT.

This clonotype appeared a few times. CDR3 nucleotide sequence: TGTGCCAGCAGCGTCGGCGGGCCCTCCTACGAGCAGTACTTC. Translated: CASSVGGPSYEQYF. The chain uses TRBV9 and TRBJ2-7; D possibly corresponds to TRBD2 (5 bases). V gave up 2 bases and J gave up 0 bases, with 9 bases separating them. The germline V gene encodes CDR1 SGDLS and CDR2 YYNGEE. The CDR3 loop spans 14 amino acids.